The 23 T cell receptor beta chains below were found in one sample sequenced in a study of blood T cell repertoires in COVID-19. Sequencing used immunoSEQ multiplex PCR; TCRdb keeps in-frame clones, though not all of them. In the table there are 130,000 to 150,000 clones, around 81% of which are singletons. Sequenced sample: peripheral blood. The receptors derive from a man aged 55 to 70 with active or convalescent COVID-19.

This chain uses TRBV6-5 with TRBJ1-1; no clear D gene. V was trimmed by 7 bases and J by 5 bases, leaving 17 bases between them. This CDR3 comprises 14 residues. Germline values: CDR1 MNHEY, CDR2 SVGAGI. The CDR3 here is CASTVDLGRTEAFF. CDR3 sequence (DNA): TGTGCCAGCACCGTCGACTTGGGGAGGACTGAAGCTTTCTTT.

The chain couples TRBV7-7 to TRBJ2-7; a possible D gene is TRBD2 (5 bases). The germline V and J ends were trimmed by 3 bases and 5 bases, with 11 bases remaining between them. The CDR3 covers 13 residues. Germline V CDR1 and CDR2: SSHAT, FNYEAQ (reference sequence). The CDR3: CASSLRAFDEQYF. The CDR3 nucleotides read TGTGCCAGCAGCTTGAGGGCTTTTGACGAGCAGTACTTC.

The chain is built from TRBV7-3 and TRBJ2-7, with D tentatively TRBD1 (6 bases). CDR1 and CDR2 from the germline V gene are SGHTA and FQGTGA. The CDR3 is made up of 13 amino acids. The ends were cut back, 5 bases at V and 5 bases at J, with 13 bases in the middle. CDR3 sequence (DNA): TGTGCCAGCAGCACAGGGCCGACGAACGAGCAGTACTTC. Translation gives CASSTGPTNEQYF. Complete variable domain (other parts from reference TRBV7-3 and TRBJ2-7): GAGVSQTPSNKVTEKGKYVELRCDPISGHTALYWYRQSLGQGPEFLIYFQGTGAADDSGLPNDRFFAVRPEGSVSTLKIQRTERGDSAVYLCASSTGPTNEQYFGPGTRLTVT.

The chain uses TRBV5-6 and TRBJ2-7, with D perhaps TRBD2 (6 bases). Germline V gives CDR1 SGHDT, CDR2 YYEEEE. V was trimmed by 4 bases and J by 0 bases, leaving 14 bases between them. The CDR3 extends over 15 amino acids. CDR3 coding DNA: TGTGCCAGCAGCCCAATCCGGGACTTCTCCTACGAGCAGTACTTC. Its translation: CASSPIRDFSYEQYF.

The chain employs TRBV3-1 (or the pseudogene TRBV3-2) and TRBJ2-1; 11 nucleotides line up with TRBD2. The CDR3 covers 16 residues. Germline CDR1 reads LGHDT; CDR2 reads YNNKEL (reference sequence). J gave up 4 bases and V 0 bases, and 2 bases lay outside the gene matches. The CDR3 nucleotides read TGTGCCAGCAGCCAAGAGGGACTAGCGGCATACAATGAGCAGTTCTTC. Translating it yields CASSQEGLAAYNEQFF.

The rearrangement joins TRBV5-1 to TRBJ2-7, with D perhaps TRBD2 (5 bases). CDR3 length: 15 residues. The germline V and J ends were trimmed by 0 bases and 4 bases, with 14 bases remaining between them. CDR1 SGHRS and CDR2 YFSETQ come from the germline V gene. The CDR3, as DNA: TGCGCCAGCAGCTTGGGGACTGGTCTGGGGTACGAGCAGTACTTC. It specifies CASSLGTGLGYEQYF.

This chain connects TRBV5-1 to TRBJ2-7; maybe TRBD2 (6 bases). V lost 1 base and J lost 4, with 9 bases in between. CDR1 is SGHRS, CDR2 YFSETQ, per germline. This CDR3 is 13 amino acids long. The CDR3 nucleotides are TGCGCCAGCAGCTTGTTTCGGGGGTACGAGCAGTACTTC. It yields the protein CASSLFRGYEQYF.

Worth noting for this clone: The same CDR3 is also encoded by other DNA sequences in this sample. This rearrangement joins TRBV5-1 to TRBJ1-3, with D possibly matching TRBD1 (5 bases). The germline CDR1 and CDR2 sequences are SGHRS and YFSETQ. The CDR3 spans 14 residues. V was shortened by 4 bases and J by 0 bases, with 8 bases between the two germline ends. The CDR3 here is CASSPGYSGNTIYF. CDR3 nucleotides: TGCGCCAGCAGCCCAGGGTACTCTGGAAACACCATATATTTT.

The V gene is TRBV27, the J gene TRBJ1-1, with TRBD1 matching 7 bases. V shed 6 bases, J shed 1 base, and the junction held 5 bases outside the gene matches. The V gene's germline CDR1 is MNHEY and CDR2 SMNVEV (reference sequence). CDR3 length equals 14 residues. CDR3 nucleotide sequence: TGTGCCAGCAGCTTTAGGACAGGGAACACTGAAGCTTTCTTT. This translates into CASSFRTGNTEAFF.

The gene calls are TRBV7-2 and TRBJ2-1; D may be TRBD2 (6 bases). CDR1 is SGHTA, CDR2 FQGNSA, per germline. This CDR3 region has 16 residues. Trimming took off 5 bases at V and 7 bases at J, with 21 bases between the two ends. The DNA for the CDR3 is TGTGCCAGCAGCGAACCGGGACTCCTGAAGTGGAATGAGCAGTTCTTC. Translated: CASSEPGLLKWNEQFF.

The chain couples TRBV5-1 to TRBJ1-3; D gene unclear. Deletions cut 2 bases from V and 2 bases from J, with 11 bases between. The CDR3 has 15 amino acids. Germline CDR1 and CDR2: SGHRS and YFSETQ. CDR3 bases: TGCGCCAGCAGCTTAGACTATACACCTGGAAACACCATATATTTT. Its protein product is CASSLDYTPGNTIYF.

The rearrangement uses TRBV6-2 or TRBV6-3 and TRBJ2-7; TRBD2 agrees at 13 bases. The CDR3 is made up of 16 amino acids. Germline CDR1 is MNHEY and CDR2 is SVGEGT. V lost 4 bases to trimming and J lost 5 bases; unmatched junction nucleotides: 8. CDR3 residues: CASSSPTSGRLDEQYF. The CDR3 coding sequence is TGTGCCAGCAGTTCACCGACTAGCGGGAGGTTGGACGAGCAGTACTTC.

This chain connects TRBV9 to TRBJ2-3; 10 bases agree with TRBD1. The CDR3 sequence is 14 residues long. Germline CDR1 is SGDLS and CDR2 is YYNGEE. V lost 5 bases, J lost 1 base, and 1 base stayed unmatched. The CDR3 nucleotides are TGTGCCAGCAGGGGGACAGGGGGCACAGATACGCAGTATTTT. Its protein product is CASRGTGGTDTQYF. Supplemented by reference TRBV9 and TRBJ2-3, the full variable domain reads DSGVTQTPKHLITATGQRVTLRCSPRSGDLSVYWYQQSLDQGLQFLIQYYNGEERAKGNILERFSAQQFPDLHSELNLSSLELGDSALYFCASRGTGGTDTQYFGPGTRLTVL.

This clone was counted a single time. The rearrangement links TRBV7-2 to TRBJ2-1, with 9 bases fitting TRBD2. CDR3 length: 16 residues. Germline assignment: CDR1 SGHTA and CDR2 FQGNSA. J lost 2 bases, V lost 5 bases, and 7 bases had no gene match. CDR3: CASSMGLARAYNEQFF. The CDR3 nucleotides are TGTGCCAGCAGCATGGGACTAGCAAGAGCCTACAATGAGCAGTTCTTC.

The chain combines TRBV10-3 with TRBJ1-1; 8 positions agree with TRBD1. V shed 6 bases and J 1 base; nucleotides not matched to a gene: 4. This CDR3 is built from 14 residues. Germline values: CDR1 ENHRY, CDR2 SYGVKD. CDR3 amino acids: CAISPGGKNTEAFF. The CDR3 DNA reads as TGTGCCATCAGCCCAGGGGGCAAGAACACTGAAGCTTTCTTT.

This clone was seen more than once but under ten times. The chain couples TRBV19 to TRBJ2-7; 13 bases fit TRBD2. The CDR3 has 14 amino acids. V shed 4 bases, J shed 5 bases, and the junction held 2 bases outside the gene matches. CDR1 and CDR2 (germline): LNHDA, SQIVND (reference sequence). In DNA, the CDR3 is TGTGCCAGTAGTACAGGACTAGCGGGAGACGAGCAGTACTTC. Its translation is CASSTGLAGDEQYF.

This chain uses TRBV7-2 with TRBJ2-3; D gene uncertain. Germline V lookup: CDR1 SGHTA, CDR2 FQGNSA. The ends were cut back, 1 base at V and 3 bases at J, with 8 bases in the middle. The CDR3 has 14 amino acids. The chain's CDR3 is CASSLGLDTDTQYF. DNA for the CDR3: TGTGCCAGCAGCTTAGGTCTAGATACAGATACGCAGTATTTT.

About this clone itself: One junction end disagrees with the germline gene, perhaps due to a read error. CDR3 in amino acids: CASSPSAGTSSDF. DNA for the CDR3: TGTGCCAGCAGTCCCTCCGCCGGGACTAGCAGCGACTTC. The chain combines TRBV6-2 or TRBV6-3 with TRBJ2-7; 9 bases align to TRBD2. Germline assignment: CDR1 MNHEY and CDR2 SVGEGT. This CDR3 has 13 amino acids.

The genes are TRBV27 and TRBJ1-1; D gene unclear. Germline V CDR1 and CDR2: MNHEY, SMNVEV (reference sequence). With 7 bases removed from V and 2 bases from J, the gap between germline ends came to 5 bases. The CDR3 sequence is 11 residues long. The CDR3 sequence is CASIGNTEAFF. The CDR3 DNA is TGTGCCAGCATTGGCAACACTGAAGCTTTCTTT.

This clone occurred a few times. The V and J genes are TRBV27 and TRBJ2-2; no clear D. The germline V and J ends were trimmed by 2 bases and 2 bases, with 6 bases remaining between them. The CDR3 totals 14 residues. The germline CDR1 and CDR2 sequences are MNHEY and SMNVEV (reference sequence). The CDR3 nucleotides read TGTGCCAGCAGTTTAATTCTCAACACCGGGGAGCTGTTTTTT. Residues: CASSLILNTGELFF.

The J gene is TRBJ1-1, the V gene TRBV6-6; the match to TRBD1 covers 8 bases. The J segment lost 1 base and the V segment lost 6 bases, leaving 1 base of the junction unmatched. The CDR3 extends over 13 amino acids. Looked up from germline, CDR1 is MNHNY and CDR2 is SVGAGI (reference sequence). The CDR3 nucleotides are TGTGCCAGCAGAGACAGGGGGAACACTGAAGCTTTCTTT. Its translation: CASRDRGNTEAFF.

The V gene is TRBV19, the J gene TRBJ2-1, with 8 bases matching TRBD2. CDR3 length: 18 amino acids. Germline CDR1 is LNHDA and CDR2 is SQIVND (reference sequence). With 3 bases clipped from V and 3 bases from J, the junction kept 13 bases outside the gene matches. The DNA for the CDR3 is TGTGCCAGTAGTATCGGAAGACACGGGGGGGAAAGCTACAATGAGCAGTTCTTC. It translates to CASSIGRHGGESYNEQFF.

CDR3 loop: CASSFTANQPQHF. In nucleotides, the CDR3 is TGTGCCAGCAGCTTCACAGCAAATCAGCCCCAGCATTTT. The chain recombines TRBV7-4 with TRBJ1-5; D uncertain. CDR1 is SGHVT and CDR2 is SQSDAQ in the germline V gene. This CDR3 has 13 amino acids. V was cut by 3 bases and J by 4 bases, with 7 bases left in between.